The 24 T cell receptor beta chains listed next were all sequenced from one sample in a study. TCRdb reprocessed the 5' RACE reads via MiXCR and lists one record per CDR3 protein. This table has roughly 39,000 distinct CDR3 sequences, 18% appearing once. Sequenced sample: naive CD4+ T cells sorted from a lymph node. Subset noted: naive CD4+ T cells, CD4+CD45RA+CD25-. The receptors come from a female donor with breast cancer.

There are a few counts of this clonotype. The gene calls are TRBV7-2 and TRBJ2-3; D gene ambiguous. V lost 6 bases and J lost 0, with 10 bases in between. The CDR3 sequence is 14 residues long. Germline CDR1 is SGHTA and CDR2 is FQGNSA. The CDR3 reads CASRADSSTDTQYF. Here the CDR3 DNA reads TGTGCCAGCAGGGCAGATTCTAGCACAGATACGCAGTATTTT.

The DNA of the CDR3 is TGCGCCAGCAGCCAAGACGGACAGGAACACCTCCACTTT. Translation: CASSQDGQEHLHF. The chain couples TRBV5-1 to TRBJ1-6; the match to TRBD1 covers 7 bases. Per germline, CDR1 SGHRS and CDR2 YFSETQ. The CDR3 has 13 residues. J gave up 15 bases and V 4 bases, and 10 bases lay outside the gene matches.

Here the CDR3 DNA reads TGTGCCAGCAGTTTAGGGCAGCAACTCGAGACCCAGTACTTC. It specifies CASSLGQQLETQYF. V gene TRBV12-3 or TRBV12-4 combines with J gene TRBJ2-5; D is ambiguous. The V gene lost 1 base and the J gene lost 5 bases, with 11 bases spanning the gap. There are 14 residues in the CDR3.

This clonotype showed up just a few times. This chain links TRBV9 with TRBJ1-5, with 10 bases lining up with TRBD1. The germline gives CDR1 SGDLS, CDR2 YYNGEE. With 4 bases clipped from V and 6 bases from J, the junction kept 7 bases outside the gene matches. The CDR3 length is 15 residues. Here the CDR3 reads CASSPSGTGVQPQHF. In DNA, the CDR3 is TGTGCCAGCAGCCCCTCCGGGACAGGGGTTCAGCCCCAGCATTTT.

The sample holds many counts of this clonotype. This chain links TRBV7-2 with TRBJ1-1; 8 bases agree with TRBD1. Losses at the gene ends were 5 bases for V and 1 base for J; bases not matched to a gene: 6. The germline CDR1 and CDR2 sequences are SGHTA and FQGNSA. The CDR3 runs 15 residues. Here the CDR3 DNA reads TGTGCCAGCAGCCCTCGTGGGACAGGGAACACTGAAGCTTTCTTT. The encoded protein is CASSPRGTGNTEAFF. Based on the CDR3 plus reference TRBV7-2 and TRBJ1-1, the full variable domain is GAGVSQSPSNKVTEKGKDVELRCDPISGHTALYWYRQSLGQGLEFLIYFQGNSAPDKSGLPSDRFSAERTGGSVSTLTIQRTQQEDSAVYLCASSPRGTGNTEAFFGQGTRLTVV.

Many counts were recorded for this clonotype. The chain's CDR3 is CASSEYGSSYNEQFF. CDR3 coding DNA: TGTGCCAGCAGTGAATATGGTAGCTCCTACAATGAGCAGTTCTTC. V is TRBV25-1 and J is TRBJ2-1; D not resolved. The CDR3 is made up of 15 amino acids. Per the germline V gene, CDR1 is MGHDK and CDR2 is SYGVNS. Trimming shortened V by 0 bases and J by 0 bases, and 6 bases separated the two germline ends.

This clonotype was detected only a few times. This chain links TRBV5-1 with TRBJ1-1; possibly TRBD1 for D (5 bases). This CDR3 has 15 amino acids. Trimming stripped 5 bases from V and 11 bases from J, with 25 bases between. Germline V gene data show CDR1 as SGHRS and CDR2 as YFSETQ. DNA of the CDR3: TGCGCCAGCAGGCCCGCTGAAGGGGTTGCTGGTGACGCTTTCTTT. Translated, it gives CASRPAEGVAGDAFF. The variable domain in full, with the rest retrieved from reference TRBV5-1 and TRBJ1-1, is KAGVTQTPRYLIKTRGQQVTLSCSPISGHRSVSWYQQTPGQGLQFLFEYFSETQRNKGNFPGRFSGRQFSNSRSEMNVSTLELGDSALYLCASRPAEGVAGDAFFGQGTRLTVV.

With respect to this clonotype: Since no conserved phenylalanine or tryptophan closes the CDR3, a read error is the likely cause. This chain connects TRBV20-1 to TRBJ1-1; TRBD1 matches 7 bases. CDR1 DFQATT and CDR2 SNEGSKA come from the germline V gene (reference sequence). V dropped 3 bases and J dropped 1; count of bases not matched to a gene: 11. The CDR3 totals 16 residues. The CDR3 protein is CSASPSTGRTNTEAFS. The CDR3 DNA is TGCAGTGCTAGCCCCTCGACAGGGCGGACGAACACTGAAGCTTTCTCT.

The chain employs TRBV20-1 and TRBJ1-1, with a weak D call TRBD1 (6 bases). Per germline, CDR1 DFQATT and CDR2 SNEGSKA (reference sequence). The V end was cut by 0 bases, the J end by 10 bases, with 27 bases between. This CDR3 contains 17 residues. DNA for the CDR3: TGCAGTGCTAGAGATATTTGGGACTCAGGGGAGACGATGGGAGCTTTCTTT. It encodes CSARDIWDSGETMGAFF.

To note about this clonotype: This could be a read error, since a much larger clone is one nucleotide away. This chain uses TRBV6-6 with TRBJ2-2; possible D gene TRBD1, 5 bases. Germline V gene data show CDR1 as MNHNY and CDR2 as SVGAGI (reference sequence). The CDR3 has 14 residues. Here the CDR3 reads CASSTADNTGQLFF. The CDR3 nucleotides are TGTGCCAGCAGCACCGCGGACAACACCGGGCAGCTGTTTTTT.

For this clonotype: A single base separates this from a much larger clone, so it may be a read error. This chain links TRBV4-3 with TRBJ1-6; D gene unclear. The CDR3 loop spans 13 amino acids. The V gene's germline CDR1 is LGHNA and CDR2 YSLEER. The CDR3 loop is CASSQSYKSPLHF. CDR3 nucleotide sequence: TGCGCCAGCAGCCAATCTTATAAATCACCCCTCCACTTT.

This clonotype was observed many times. The genes are TRBV4-3 and TRBJ2-3; D remains unclear. CDR1 LGHNA and CDR2 YSLEER come from the germline V gene. CDR3 size: 12 residues. The V and J ends lost 0 bases and 6 bases respectively, with 4 bases between them. CDR3 sequence reads: CASSQEGDTQYF. CDR3 sequence (DNA): TGCGCCAGCAGCCAAGAGGGTGATACGCAGTATTTT.

The V gene is TRBV7-3, the J gene TRBJ2-1, with no clear D. This CDR3 is built from 14 residues. CDR1 and CDR2 (germline): SGHTA, FQGTGA. V was trimmed by 5 bases and J by 0 bases, leaving 8 bases between them. The CDR3: CASSPTSSYNEQFF. Here the CDR3 DNA reads TGTGCCAGCAGCCCAACGAGCTCCTACAATGAGCAGTTCTTC. The whole variable domain, remainder taken from reference TRBV7-3 and TRBJ2-1, is GAGVSQTPSNKVTEKGKYVELRCDPISGHTALYWYRQSLGQGPEFLIYFQGTGAADDSGLPNDRFFAVRPEGSVSTLKIQRTERGDSAVYLCASSPTSSYNEQFFGPGTRLTVL.

This clonotype has a handful of counts. The CDR3 sequence is CASSQELRLAGGTEYF. Written as DNA, the CDR3 is TGTGCCAGCAGCCAAGAGTTAAGGCTAGCGGGGGGTACAGAGTACTTC. The genes are TRBV4-2 and TRBJ2-7; TRBD2 matches 11 bases. The CDR3 sequence is 16 residues long. V shed 0 bases, J shed 11 bases, and the junction held 12 bases outside the gene matches. CDR1 is LGHNA and CDR2 is YNFKEQ in the germline V gene.

In regard to this clonotype: Germline is not matched at one junction end, which may reflect a read error. The J gene is TRBJ1-1, the V gene TRBV6-2 or TRBV6-3, with D perhaps TRBD1 (5 bases). The length of the CDR3 is 15 residues. Germline V gene sequence: CDR1 MNHEY, CDR2 SVGEGT. CDR3 sequence: CASAAIDSMNTEAFF. The DNA for the CDR3 is TGTGCCAGCGCCGCGATCGACAGCATGAACACTGAAGCCTTCTTT.

This clonotype was counted only a few times. A read error may produce the germline difference seen at one junction end. The V gene is TRBV7-7, the J gene TRBJ1-6; D remains unclear. This CDR3 spans 14 amino acids. Germline V gene lookup returns CDR1 SSHAT and CDR2 FNYEAQ (reference sequence). CDR3 region: CASSLTFGDSPLHF. CDR3 sequence (DNA): TGTGCTAGCAGCTTAACCTTCGGAGATTCACCCCTCCACTTT.

This clonotype was detected only a few times. This chain uses TRBV5-1 with TRBJ1-6, with 7 bases aligning to TRBD1. This CDR3 contains 15 residues. Unmatched junction bases numbered 10, after V lost 3 bases and J lost 10 bases. In germline, CDR1 is SGHRS, CDR2 YFSETQ. CDR3 amino acids: CASSSQGSLGSPLHF. CDR3 nucleotide sequence: TGCGCCAGCAGCTCACAGGGGTCTCTTGGATCACCCCTCCACTTT.

This clonotype has a handful of counts. J is TRBJ2-1 and V is TRBV5-1, with 7 bases lining up with TRBD2. CDR1 is SGHRS, CDR2 YFSETQ, per germline. V gave up 1 base and J gave up 5 bases; unmatched junction bases: 6. There are 15 residues in the CDR3. CDR3 amino acids: CASSLLAGRNNEQFF. Written as DNA, the CDR3 is TGCGCCAGCAGCTTGTTAGCGGGCAGGAACAATGAGCAGTTCTTC.

Worth noting for this clonotype: One base away lies a much larger clone, so this may be a sequencing read error. The chain joins TRBV7-2 to TRBJ1-1; D perhaps matches TRBD1 (6 bases). The CDR3 is made up of 15 amino acids. V was trimmed by 8 bases and J by 6 bases, leaving 22 bases between them. Germline V gene data show CDR1 as SGHTA and CDR2 as FQGNSA. CDR3 coding DNA: TGTGCCAGCTACCACGGAATAACAGGGACCGCTGAAGCTTTCTTT. This encodes CASYHGITGTAEAFF.

This clonotype has ten or more counts. In DNA form, the CDR3 reads TGTGCCATCAGGGGCGATAACTATGGCTACACCTTC. Translated: CAIRGDNYGYTF. The chain is built from TRBV10-3 and TRBJ1-2; D call uncertain. The V gene lost 6 bases and the J gene lost 1 base, with 6 bases spanning the gap. This CDR3 contains 12 residues. The germline V gene encodes CDR1 ENHRY and CDR2 SYGVKD.

The V and J genes are TRBV9 and TRBJ1-2; TRBD1 matches at 9 bases. V trimming: 2 bases; J trimming: 0 bases; junction bases outside the gene matches: 2. CDR3 length equals 15 residues. Germline V lookup: CDR1 SGDLS, CDR2 YYNGEE. CDR3 loop: CASSVGTGPNYGYTF. CDR3 bases: TGTGCCAGCAGCGTGGGGACAGGGCCTAACTATGGCTACACCTTC.

This clonotype appeared many times. CDR3 protein: CASRNLRTALNKAFF. CDR3 nucleotide sequence: TGTGCCAGCCGGAACTTAAGGACGGCTCTCAACAAAGCTTTCTTT. The J gene is TRBJ1-1, the V gene TRBV6-5; D gene ambiguous. The length of the CDR3 is 15 residues. Germline V gene data show CDR1 as MNHEY and CDR2 as SVGAGI. The V gene lost 8 bases and the J gene lost 9 bases, with 25 bases spanning the gap.

This clonotype was observed many times. This chain uses TRBV6-2 or TRBV6-3 with TRBJ2-2; maybe TRBD2 (5 bases). V was cut by 10 bases and J by 5 bases, with 14 bases left in between. The CDR3 spans 13 residues. Germline CDR1 reads MNHEY; CDR2 reads SVGEGT. The CDR3 reads CATRRLSTGELFF. DNA for the CDR3: TGTGCCACCCGGAGGCTAAGTACCGGGGAGCTGTTTTTT.

This chain connects TRBV7-6 to TRBJ2-7, with 11 bases aligning to TRBD2. The length of the CDR3 is 14 residues. The V segment lost 5 bases and the J segment 13 bases; nucleotides outside the gene matches: 13. From germline, CDR1 is SGHVS and CDR2 FNYEAQ. CDR3 sequence: CASSQNSGTSGLYF. The CDR3 DNA is TGTGCCAGCAGCCAAAACTCCGGGACTAGCGGCCTCTACTTC.